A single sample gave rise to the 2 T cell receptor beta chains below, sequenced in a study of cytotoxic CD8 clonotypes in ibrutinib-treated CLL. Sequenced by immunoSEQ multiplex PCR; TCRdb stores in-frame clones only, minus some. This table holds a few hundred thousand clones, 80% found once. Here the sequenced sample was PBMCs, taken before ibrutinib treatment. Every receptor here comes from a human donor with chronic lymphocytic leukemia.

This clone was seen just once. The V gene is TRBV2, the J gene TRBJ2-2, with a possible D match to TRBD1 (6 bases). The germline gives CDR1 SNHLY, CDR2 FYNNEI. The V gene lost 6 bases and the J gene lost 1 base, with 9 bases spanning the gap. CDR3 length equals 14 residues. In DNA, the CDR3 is TGTGCCAGCAGACCGGGACAGAACACCGGGGAGCTGTTTTTT. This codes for CASRPGQNTGELFF.

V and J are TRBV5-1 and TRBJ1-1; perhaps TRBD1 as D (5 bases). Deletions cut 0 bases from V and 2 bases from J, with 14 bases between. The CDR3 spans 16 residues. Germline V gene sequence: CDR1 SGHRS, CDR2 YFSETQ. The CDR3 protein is CASSLGAGLANTEAFF. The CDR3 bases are TGCGCCAGCAGCTTGGGGGCAGGGTTAGCAAACACTGAAGCTTTCTTT.